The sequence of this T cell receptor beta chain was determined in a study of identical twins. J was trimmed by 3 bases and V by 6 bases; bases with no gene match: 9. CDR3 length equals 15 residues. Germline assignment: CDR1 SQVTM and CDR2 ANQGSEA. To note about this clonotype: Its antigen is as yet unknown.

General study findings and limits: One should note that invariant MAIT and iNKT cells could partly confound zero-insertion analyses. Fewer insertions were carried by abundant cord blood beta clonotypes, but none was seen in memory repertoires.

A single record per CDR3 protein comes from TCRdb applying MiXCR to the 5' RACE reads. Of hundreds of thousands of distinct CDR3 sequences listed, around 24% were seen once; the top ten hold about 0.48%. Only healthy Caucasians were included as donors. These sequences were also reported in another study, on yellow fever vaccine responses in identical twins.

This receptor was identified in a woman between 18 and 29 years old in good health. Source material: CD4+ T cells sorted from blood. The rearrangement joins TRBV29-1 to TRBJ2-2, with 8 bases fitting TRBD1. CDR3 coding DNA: TGCAGCGTCAACCTCGGACAGGGACACACCGGGGAGCTGTTTTTT. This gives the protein CSVNLGQGHTGELFF.